The 18 T cell receptor beta chains listed next were all sequenced from one sample in a study of naive and memory T cell subsets. Findings and limits, study-wide: Especially in CD8 cells, naive repertoires contained a few larger clonotypes, possibly CD45RA-re-expressing memory cells.

These receptors lack a known antigen. Two oligonucleotides, mixed equimolar, formed the beta constant-region primer covering TRBC1 and TRBC2. The ligated cDNA underwent four PCR rounds using SP2 and nested alpha and beta constant-region primers. Each CDR3 protein is one row after TCRdb ran MiXCR on the UMI-ligation and nested PCR reads. The sample yields around 140,000 distinct CDR3 sequences, 22% seen once. Sequencing was carried out using naive CD4+ T cells from blood. These receptors all come from a human donor in good health.

This clonotype was recorded a few times. The chain couples TRBV11-2 to TRBJ2-5; the D is unclear. The V end lost 1 base, the J end lost 2 bases, and 8 bases lay between the germline ends. Germline CDR1 SGHAT, CDR2 FQNNGV. The CDR3 has 14 residues. CDR3 sequence reads: CASSLVARQETQYF. The CDR3 coding sequence is TGTGCCAGCAGCTTAGTGGCAAGACAAGAGACCCAGTACTTC.

The chain has TRBV12-3 or TRBV12-4 and TRBJ1-1, with D maybe TRBD1 (6 bases). The CDR3 runs 15 residues. Trimming shortened V by 2 bases and J by 0 bases, and 10 bases separated the two germline ends. The CDR3 bases are TGTGCCAGCAGTTTACATGGGGGCATGAACACTGAAGCTTTCTTT. This sequence encodes CASSLHGGMNTEAFF.

This clonotype was recorded at least ten times. V and J are TRBV5-1 and TRBJ2-1; D remains ambiguous. CDR1 SGHRS and CDR2 YFSETQ come from the germline V gene. The CDR3 is 13 residues long. V dropped 3 bases and J dropped 5 bases, with 9 bases sitting between them. The CDR3, as DNA: TGCGCCAGCAGCTCCCGGGTCGACAATGAGCAGTTCTTC. The encoded protein is CASSSRVDNEQFF.

This clonotype has a single count. The chain joins TRBV6-5 to TRBJ2-7, with TRBD1 identical over 9 bases. Germline trimming cut 7 bases from V and 4 bases from J; bases unmatched to any gene: 8. The V gene's germline CDR1 is MNHEY and CDR2 SVGAGI. The CDR3 runs to 14 residues. For the CDR3, the DNA is TGTGCCAGCACTCCGGGACAGGGAGCTTACGAGCAGTACTTC. Residues: CASTPGQGAYEQYF.

This chain uses TRBV20-1 with TRBJ1-1; possible D gene TRBD1, 5 bases. V lost 7 bases and J 6 bases, leaving 21 bases between the germline ends. Germline V gene data show CDR1 as DFQATT and CDR2 as SNEGSKA (reference sequence). This CDR3 has 14 amino acids. The CDR3 nucleotides are TGCAGTGTCACCCGTGTCGGGGGGTCCGCTGAAGCTTTCTTT. Translated, it gives CSVTRVGGSAEAFF.

This clonotype was seen a few times. This sequence joins TRBV29-1 and TRBJ2-5, with D possibly matching TRBD2 (5 bases). Germline values: CDR1 SQVTM, CDR2 ANQGSEA. The germline V and J ends were trimmed by 6 bases and 5 bases, with 10 bases remaining between them. The CDR3 has 11 amino acids. CDR3 loop: CSVSPGETQYF. CDR3 in DNA: TGCAGCGTCTCCCCGGGGGAGACCCAGTACTTC.

A few counts support this clonotype. The V call is TRBV7-2, the J call TRBJ2-2; a possible D gene is TRBD1 (6 bases). Germline V CDR1 and CDR2: SGHTA, FQGNSA. The germline V and J ends were trimmed by 5 bases and 1 base, with 11 bases remaining between them. This CDR3 is built from 15 residues. CDR3 sequence (DNA): TGTGCCAGCAGCCGAGGGACATGGAACACCGGGGAGCTGTTTTTT. Translation: CASSRGTWNTGELFF.

J is TRBJ2-7 and V is TRBV28; D remains unclear. The CDR3 totals 12 residues. Trimming pared 8 bases from V and 4 bases from J, leaving 12 bases between. Germline V gene sequence: CDR1 MDHEN, CDR2 SYDVKM. The CDR3 nucleotides are TGTGCCAGCTCGTCTGCACCTTACGAGCAGTACTTC. Its protein is CASSSAPYEQYF.

This clonotype was detected many times. V and J are TRBV4-1 and TRBJ2-1; 10 bases are shared with TRBD1. The CDR3 is 15 residues long. Germline V gene lookup returns CDR1 MGHRA and CDR2 YSYEKL. J was trimmed by 6 bases and V by 3 bases; bases with no gene match: 5. The CDR3 region is CASSHPGQGSNEQFF. CDR3 DNA: TGCGCCAGCAGCCACCCGGGACAGGGGAGCAATGAGCAGTTCTTC.

The rearrangement links TRBV29-1 to TRBJ2-4, with D perhaps given as TRBD1 or TRBD2 (5 bases each). Looked up from germline, CDR1 is SQVTM and CDR2 is ANQGSEA. This CDR3 is 15 amino acids long. Trimming took 7 bases from V and 0 from J, leaving 16 bases between them. CDR3 protein: CSAAGNRLAKNIQYF. The CDR3 nucleotides read TGCAGCGCCGCCGGGAACAGGCTAGCCAAAAACATTCAGTACTTC.

As DNA, the CDR3 is TGTGCCAGCAGCGTCACGGCCCGGGTTACTGAAGCTTTCTTT. This translates into CASSVTARVTEAFF. The chain combines TRBV3-1 with TRBJ1-1; D gene unclear. The CDR3 totals 14 residues. Trimming took 5 bases from V and 5 from J, leaving 15 bases between them. Germline V gives CDR1 LGHDT, CDR2 YNNKEL (reference sequence).

V and J are TRBV7-9 and TRBJ1-1; D remains unclear. The CDR3 sequence is 16 residues long. Per germline, CDR1 SEHNR and CDR2 FQNEAQ (reference sequence). The V and J ends lost 3 bases and 2 bases respectively, with 16 bases between them. CDR3 bases: TGTGCCAGCAGCTTGTTAGGCGGGTCGGGAAACACTGAAGCTTTCTTT. Protein: CASSLLGGSGNTEAFF.

This clonotype was detected ten times or more. The chain joins TRBV29-1 to TRBJ1-1; D might be TRBD1 (5 bases). The CDR3 runs to 12 residues. From germline, CDR1 is SQVTM and CDR2 ANQGSEA. The ends were cut back, 4 bases at V and 0 bases at J, with 6 bases in the middle. This chain's CDR3 is CSVAGLNTEAFF. The CDR3 bases are TGCAGCGTTGCAGGGTTGAACACTGAAGCTTTCTTT.

This clonotype was seen a few times. The rearrangement uses TRBV15 and TRBJ1-4; possibly TRBD1 for D (6 bases). Per the germline V gene, CDR1 is LNHNV and CDR2 is YYDKDF (reference sequence). V shed 1 base and J shed 9 bases, with 15 bases lying between them. The CDR3 loop spans 15 amino acids. The CDR3 nucleotides are TGTGCCACCAGCAGAGGACAGGACGGGCTTAAAAAACTGTTTTTT. It encodes CATSRGQDGLKKLFF.

The V and J genes are TRBV10-3 and TRBJ2-1; 14 positions agree with TRBD2. V lost 10 bases and J lost 6; bases outside the gene matches: 8. This CDR3 is built from 15 residues. Germline V gene sequence: CDR1 ENHRY, CDR2 SYGVKD. CDR3 nucleotide sequence: TGTGCCACCAGGGGACTAGCGGGAGCTCCCAATGAGCAGTTCTTC. Translation gives CATRGLAGAPNEQFF.

This clonotype was seen ten or more times. The rearrangement joins TRBV12-3 or TRBV12-4 to TRBJ2-7; a possible D gene is TRBD2 (6 bases). V lost 4 bases to trimming and J lost 2 bases, with 30 bases between them. CDR3 length: 20 residues. In DNA, the CDR3 is TGTGCCAGCAGTTCGGGCGGGAATACAGTTATACGCGGATTCGCCTACGAGCAGTACTTC. Amino acids: CASSSGGNTVIRGFAYEQYF.

The J gene is TRBJ2-5, the V gene TRBV29-1; 11 bases match TRBD1. V trimming: 5 bases; J trimming: 4 bases; junction bases outside the gene matches: 6. The CDR3 length is 14 residues. Germline CDR1 reads SQVTM; CDR2 reads ANQGSEA. As DNA, the CDR3 is TGCAGCGTTAAACGGACAGGGGGCAGAGAGACCCAGTACTTC. It specifies CSVKRTGGRETQYF. The full variable domain, its missing parts supplied by reference TRBV29-1 and TRBJ2-5, is SAVISQKPSRDICQRGTSLTIQCQVDSQVTMMFWYRQQPGQSLTLIATANQGSEATYESGFVIDKFPISRPNLTFSTLTVSNMSPEDSSIYLCSVKRTGGRETQYFGPGTRLLVL.

The table lists this clonotype with many counts. This chain uses TRBV6-5 with TRBJ2-1; 8 nucleotides line up with TRBD1. CDR1 MNHEY and CDR2 SVGAGI come from the germline V gene. The CDR3 is made up of 16 amino acids. J was trimmed by 2 bases and V by 4 bases; bases with no gene match: 7. The CDR3 sequence is CASSFDRGGPYNEQFF. CDR3 in DNA: TGTGCCAGCAGTTTCGACAGGGGTGGGCCCTACAATGAGCAGTTCTTC.